Each of the 20 T cell receptor beta chains below was sequenced from the same sample in a study of T cells in localized non-small cell lung cancer. TCRdb's table, derived via immunoSEQ multiplex PCR, lists solely in-frame clones and lacks some. The table has tens of thousands of clones, approximately 85% seen once. The sequences come from peripheral blood, collected before any cancer treatment. These receptors all come from a man aged 40 to 75 with stage I lung adenocarcinoma.

The DNA for the CDR3 is TGTGCCAGCAGTGAAATGTGGGACACAGATACGCAGTATTTT. It translates to CASSEMWDTDTQYF. The J gene is TRBJ2-3, the V gene TRBV25-1; D is ambiguous. CDR1 is MGHDK and CDR2 is SYGVNS in the germline V gene. CDR3 length: 14 residues. Between the trimmed V and J ends, which lost 2 bases and 2 bases, there was a span of 8 bases.

This clone was seen only once. V is TRBV7-3 and J is TRBJ2-2; D is undetermined. V was cut by 1 base and J by 5 bases, with 8 bases left in between. CDR3 size: 14 residues. CDR1 and CDR2 from the germline V gene are SGHTA and FQGTGA. CDR3 DNA sequence: TGTGCCAGCAGCTTAATACCTATAACCGGGGAGCTGTTTTTT. Its protein product is CASSLIPITGELFF.

The V gene is TRBV2, the J gene TRBJ2-3; no definite D call. Trimming pared 7 bases from V and 7 bases from J, leaving 9 bases between. Per germline, CDR1 SNHLY and CDR2 FYNNEI. The CDR3 is 11 amino acids. DNA of the CDR3: TGTGCCAGCACCCTCGCCCATACGCAGTATTTT. The encoded protein is CASTLAHTQYF.

This chain links TRBV9 with TRBJ2-3; no reliable D call. This CDR3 is 13 amino acids long. The germline gives CDR1 SGDLS, CDR2 YYNGEE. The germline V and J ends were trimmed by 4 bases and 2 bases, with 8 bases remaining between them. CDR3 DNA sequence: TGTGCCAGCAGCCGGCAAGTCACAGATACGCAGTATTTT. This translates into CASSRQVTDTQYF.

CDR3 DNA: TGTGCCAGCAGCCCCGCGGGACAGGAGTCCACCGGGGAGCTGTTTTTT. It yields the protein CASSPAGQESTGELFF. This rearrangement joins TRBV7-9 to TRBJ2-2; 8 nucleotides align to TRBD1. Germline V lookup: CDR1 SEHNR, CDR2 FQNEAQ (reference sequence). The V and J ends lost 5 bases and 4 bases, in that order; junction bases with no gene match: 9. This CDR3 region has 16 residues. The entire variable domain, with the rest obtained from reference TRBV7-9 and TRBJ2-2, is as follows: DTGVSQNPRHKITKRGQNVTFRCDPISEHNRLYWYRQTLGQGPEFLTYFQNEAQLEKSRLLSDRFSAERPKGSFSTLEIQRTEQGDSAMYLCASSPAGQESTGELFFGEGSRLTVL.

This clone was observed once. The chain carries TRBV5-4 and TRBJ2-3; 7 bases fit TRBD1. Germline trimming cut 4 bases from V and 2 bases from J; bases unmatched to any gene: 7. The length of the CDR3 is 15 residues. The germline gives CDR1 SGHNT, CDR2 YYREEE (reference sequence). The CDR3 protein is CASSEPGQFTDTQYF. The CDR3, as DNA: TGTGCCAGCAGCGAACCGGGACAGTTCACAGATACGCAGTATTTT.

The V gene is TRBV19, the J gene TRBJ2-2, with D perhaps matching TRBD1 or TRBD2 (5 bases each). Trimming stripped 6 bases from V and 3 bases from J, with 20 bases between. CDR1 is LNHDA, CDR2 SQIVND, per germline (reference sequence). The CDR3 contains 17 residues. The CDR3 DNA reads as TGTGCCAGTAGGCGGTTTCGGGGCTCCTATGACACCGGGGAGCTGTTTTTT. Translation gives CASRRFRGSYDTGELFF.

The chain has TRBV5-1 and TRBJ2-3, with TRBD1 as a possible D gene (5 bases). The V end was cut by 6 bases, the J end by 0 bases, with 14 bases between. The CDR3 is 15 amino acids. The V gene's germline CDR1 is SGHRS and CDR2 YFSETQ. CDR3 in amino acids: CASNMGRPSTDTQYF. The CDR3 DNA reads TGCGCCAGCAACATGGGGCGGCCGAGCACAGATACGCAGTATTTT.

This chain links TRBV30 with TRBJ2-2; tentative D call: TRBD2 (7 bases). V was clipped by 4 bases and J by 1 base, with 10 bases between them. Germline V lookup: CDR1 GTSNPN, CDR2 SVGIG (reference sequence). The CDR3 runs 14 residues. CDR3 sequence (DNA): TGTGCCTGGAAGGGGGGGCAGAACACCGGGGAGCTGTTTTTT. Encoded protein: CAWKGGQNTGELFF.

The chain combines TRBV7-9 with TRBJ2-3; 12 nucleotides line up with TRBD2. Germline assignment: CDR1 SEHNR and CDR2 FQNEAQ (reference sequence). This CDR3 has 15 residues. Trimming removed 5 bases from V and 3 bases from J; junction bases left unmatched: 3. This CDR3 reads CASSKLAGGTDTQYF. DNA for the CDR3: TGTGCCAGCAGCAAACTAGCGGGAGGTACAGATACGCAGTATTTT.

The chain has TRBV5-1 and TRBJ2-3, with TRBD2 identical over 7 bases. Germline V gene lookup returns CDR1 SGHRS and CDR2 YFSETQ. The CDR3 sequence is 14 residues long. Trimming cost V 7 bases and J 5 bases; bases outside gene matches: 10. The CDR3 is CASERDGGGDTQYF. The CDR3 bases are TGCGCCAGCGAGCGGGACGGTGGGGGAGATACGCAGTATTTT.

This clone was observed a handful of times. V is TRBV5-1 and J is TRBJ1-1, with D uncertain. Germline loops: CDR1 SGHRS, CDR2 YFSETQ. The CDR3 runs to 11 residues. Trimming cost V 7 bases and J 1 base, with 5 bases left between them. The CDR3 spells CASPSNTEAFF. The CDR3 DNA sequence: TGCGCCAGCCCTTCGAACACTGAAGCTTTCTTT.

The V call is TRBV23-1, the J call TRBJ2-7; D is ambiguous. TRBV23-1 is designated an ORF whose function remains uncertain. The germline V and J ends were trimmed by 0 bases and 0 bases, with 15 bases remaining between them. This CDR3 is 17 amino acids long. CDR3 nucleotides: TGCGCCAGCAGTCAATCGACAAAGTGGGTTAGCTCCTACGAGCAGTACTTC. Amino acid sequence: CASSQSTKWVSSYEQYF.

CDR3 residues: CASRDGTLYSNQPQHF. CDR3 sequence (DNA): TGTGCCAGCAGGGACGGCACCCTCTATAGCAATCAGCCCCAGCATTTT. V is TRBV2 and J is TRBJ1-5, with unresolved D. V was clipped by 6 bases and J by 0 bases, with 15 bases between them. The germline CDR1 and CDR2 sequences are SNHLY and FYNNEI. This CDR3 is built from 16 residues.

The chain has TRBV5-4 and TRBJ2-7; a possible D gene is TRBD1 (7 bases). V lost 4 bases to trimming and J lost 5 bases, with 16 bases between them. There are 14 residues in the CDR3. CDR1 is SGHNT, CDR2 YYREEE, per germline (reference sequence). This chain's CDR3 is CASSQRQGGDEQYF. The CDR3 region has the DNA TGTGCCAGCAGCCAACGACAGGGAGGCGACGAGCAGTACTTC.

V is TRBV7-2 and J is TRBJ2-1; 7 positions agree with TRBD2. CDR3 length: 15 amino acids. V dropped 4 bases and J dropped 5; count of bases not matched to a gene: 8. Germline assignment: CDR1 SGHTA and CDR2 FQGNSA. CDR3 nucleotides: TGTGCCAGCAGCTCAAGACTGGGGGGGGACAATGAGCAGTTCTTC. As protein: CASSSRLGGDNEQFF.

V usage is TRBV7-2 and J usage is TRBJ2-2; 10 nucleotides match TRBD1. The CDR3 is 16 residues long. Germline V lookup: CDR1 SGHTA, CDR2 FQGNSA. V was pared by 5 bases and J by 3 bases, with 6 bases of the junction left unmatched. This chain's CDR3 is CASSHMGQGYTGELFF. CDR3 sequence (DNA): TGTGCCAGCAGCCATATGGGACAGGGGTACACCGGGGAGCTGTTTTTT. Based on the CDR3 plus reference TRBV7-2 and TRBJ2-2, the full variable domain is GAGVSQSPSNKVTEKGKDVELRCDPISGHTALYWYRQSLGQGLEFLIYFQGNSAPDKSGLPSDRFSAERTGGSVSTLTIQRTQQEDSAVYLCASSHMGQGYTGELFFGEGSRLTVL.

This chain links TRBV27 with TRBJ1-1; 8 nucleotides align to TRBD1. The germline gives CDR1 MNHEY, CDR2 SMNVEV (reference sequence). The CDR3 runs to 16 residues. The ends lost 5 bases at V and 3 bases at J; junction bases unmatched: 11. Here the CDR3 DNA reads TGTGCCAGCAGTACTCCGGCAGGGGGCAGGGACACTGAAGCTTTCTTT. This gives the protein CASSTPAGGRDTEAFF.

The rearrangement links TRBV4-1 to TRBJ2-2; D not resolved. The germline gives CDR1 MGHRA, CDR2 YSYEKL. The CDR3 has 16 amino acids. Trimming cost V 0 bases and J 4 bases, with 12 bases left between them. The DNA of the CDR3 is TGCGCCAGCAGCCAAGATTGGACGTCGACCACCGGGGAGCTGTTTTTT. Translation: CASSQDWTSTTGELFF.

J is TRBJ2-5 and V is TRBV5-1; D remains unclear. There are 11 residues in the CDR3. Germline lookup yields CDR1 SGHRS and CDR2 YFSETQ. Trimming shortened V by 3 bases and J by 2 bases, and 2 bases separated the two germline ends. For the CDR3, the DNA is TGCGCCAGCAGCTGGCAAGAGACCCAGTACTTC. Encoded protein: CASSWQETQYF.